This TCR beta chain was recorded in a study of CD8 T cells in Susac syndrome. This CDR3 has 15 amino acids. V was clipped by 5 bases and J by 3 bases; unmatched bases: 12. Per germline, CDR1 DFQATT and CDR2 SNEGSKA (reference sequence). RNA totalling about 0.45 to 1 ug underwent reverse transcription with random hexamers. MiXCR, run by TCRdb on the immunoSEQ multiplex PCR reads, gives a single entry per CDR3 protein. This table has 170,000 or so distinct CDR3 sequences, roughly 94% appearing once. The origin of this receptor is a human donor with Susac syndrome. The rearrangement links TRBV20-1 to TRBJ2-5; TRBD2 agrees at 7 bases. The material sequenced was CD4+ T cells from PBMCs. For the CDR3, the DNA is TGCAGTGCTGCGCTGTCAGGGAGGGTGGAAGAGACCCAGTACTTC. It specifies CSAALSGRVEETQYF.